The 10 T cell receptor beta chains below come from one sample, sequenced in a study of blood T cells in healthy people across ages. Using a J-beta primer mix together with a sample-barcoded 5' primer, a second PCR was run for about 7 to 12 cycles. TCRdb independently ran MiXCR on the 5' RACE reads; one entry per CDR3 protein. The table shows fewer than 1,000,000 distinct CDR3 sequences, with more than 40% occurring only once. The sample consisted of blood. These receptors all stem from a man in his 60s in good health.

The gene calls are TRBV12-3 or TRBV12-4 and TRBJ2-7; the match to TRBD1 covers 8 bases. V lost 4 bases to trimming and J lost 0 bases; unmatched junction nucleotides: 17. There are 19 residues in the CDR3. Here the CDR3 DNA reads TGTGCCAGCAGTTCTGGTTTAGGGGGACAGGAAACCTTCTCCTACGAGCAGTACTTC. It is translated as CASSSGLGGQETFSYEQYF.

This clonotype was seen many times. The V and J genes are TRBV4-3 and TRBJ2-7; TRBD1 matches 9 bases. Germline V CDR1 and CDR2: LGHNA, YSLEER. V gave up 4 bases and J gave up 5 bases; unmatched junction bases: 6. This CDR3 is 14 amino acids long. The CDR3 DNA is TGCGCCAGCAGCCTCGGACAGGGGAGGCACGAGCAGTACTTC. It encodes CASSLGQGRHEQYF.

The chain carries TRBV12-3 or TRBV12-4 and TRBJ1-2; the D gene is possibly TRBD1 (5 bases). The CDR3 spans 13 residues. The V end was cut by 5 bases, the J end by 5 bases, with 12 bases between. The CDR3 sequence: CASSRTGGYGYTF. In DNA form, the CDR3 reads TGTGCCAGCAGTCGGACGGGGGGGTATGGCTACACCTTC.

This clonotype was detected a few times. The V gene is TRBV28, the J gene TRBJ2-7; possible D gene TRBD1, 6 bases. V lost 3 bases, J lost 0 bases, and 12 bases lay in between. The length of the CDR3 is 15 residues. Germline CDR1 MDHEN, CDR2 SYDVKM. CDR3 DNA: TGTGCCAGCAGTTTCTTAGGACAGAGCTCCTACGAGCAGTACTTC. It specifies CASSFLGQSSYEQYF.

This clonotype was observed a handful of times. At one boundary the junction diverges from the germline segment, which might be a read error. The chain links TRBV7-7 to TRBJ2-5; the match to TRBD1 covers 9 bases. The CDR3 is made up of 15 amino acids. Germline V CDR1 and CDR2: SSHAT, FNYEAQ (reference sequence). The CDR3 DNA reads TGTGCTAGCAGTCCTACCGGGACAGGGTCGGAGACCCAGTACTTC. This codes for CASSPTGTGSETQYF.

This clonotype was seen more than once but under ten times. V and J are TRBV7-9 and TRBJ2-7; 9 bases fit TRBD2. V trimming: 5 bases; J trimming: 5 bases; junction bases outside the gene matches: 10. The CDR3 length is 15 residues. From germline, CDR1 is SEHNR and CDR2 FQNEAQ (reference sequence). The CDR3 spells CASSPPGLAIHEQYF. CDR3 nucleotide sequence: TGTGCCAGCAGCCCGCCGGGACTAGCAATCCACGAGCAGTACTTC.

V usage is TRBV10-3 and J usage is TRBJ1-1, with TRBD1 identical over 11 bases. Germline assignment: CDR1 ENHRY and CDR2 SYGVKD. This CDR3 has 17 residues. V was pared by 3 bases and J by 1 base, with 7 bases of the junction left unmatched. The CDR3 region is CAISDLIGQGANTEAFF. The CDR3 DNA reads TGTGCCATCAGTGACCTGATTGGACAGGGGGCGAACACTGAAGCTTTCTTT.

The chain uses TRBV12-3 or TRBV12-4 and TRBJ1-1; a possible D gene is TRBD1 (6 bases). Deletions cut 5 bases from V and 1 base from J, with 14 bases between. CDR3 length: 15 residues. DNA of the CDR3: TGTGCCAGCAGTCCACGGACAGCCGGGAACACTGAAGCTTTCTTT. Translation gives CASSPRTAGNTEAFF.

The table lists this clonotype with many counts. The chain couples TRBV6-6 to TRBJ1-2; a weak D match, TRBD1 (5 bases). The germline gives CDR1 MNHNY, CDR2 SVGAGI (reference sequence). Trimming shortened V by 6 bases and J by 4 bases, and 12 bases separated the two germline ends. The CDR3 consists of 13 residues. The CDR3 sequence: CASSLGTSYGYTF. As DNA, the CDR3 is TGTGCCAGCAGCCTAGGGACGTCCTATGGCTACACCTTC.

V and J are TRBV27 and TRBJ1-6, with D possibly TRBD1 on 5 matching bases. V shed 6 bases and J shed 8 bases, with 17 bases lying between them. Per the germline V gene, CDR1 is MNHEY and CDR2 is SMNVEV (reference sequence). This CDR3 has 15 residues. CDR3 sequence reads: CASRNHDSKDSPLHF. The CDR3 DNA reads TGTGCCAGCAGAAACCATGACAGTAAGGATTCACCCCTCCACTTT.